Here is one TCR beta chain with its context. Its antigen remains unknown. The sample belongs to a study of T cell clones after liver transplantation. Study as a whole: Liver transplant recipients had immunosuppression withdrawal attempted within 2 years. Patients counted as tolerant after at least one year off all immunosuppression, enzymes not exceeding twice normal. Study-level results: Migration into the graft, not deletion, may explain lost graft donor-reactive T cells.

Only in-frame clones appear in the TCRdb table, and some are missing; sequencing was by immunoSEQ multiplex PCR. The repertoire holds about 72,000 clones, with more than 75% as singletons. Trimming took 0 bases from V and 16 from J, leaving 14 bases between them. CDR1 and CDR2 from the germline V gene are SGHDT and YYEEEE. This CDR3 is built from 12 residues. Thawed unstimulated PBMCs were FACS-sorted by CD3, CD4 and CD8 into two populations. The sample consisted of CD4+ T cells from blood, taken before liver transplant. The sequence was collected from a human donor who received a liver transplant. The gene calls are TRBV5-6 and TRBJ2-1, with D possibly matching TRBD2 (6 bases). DNA of the CDR3: TGTGCCAGCAGCTTGGCTCTAGCGCCCGGATTCTTC. Translation gives CASSLALAPGFF.